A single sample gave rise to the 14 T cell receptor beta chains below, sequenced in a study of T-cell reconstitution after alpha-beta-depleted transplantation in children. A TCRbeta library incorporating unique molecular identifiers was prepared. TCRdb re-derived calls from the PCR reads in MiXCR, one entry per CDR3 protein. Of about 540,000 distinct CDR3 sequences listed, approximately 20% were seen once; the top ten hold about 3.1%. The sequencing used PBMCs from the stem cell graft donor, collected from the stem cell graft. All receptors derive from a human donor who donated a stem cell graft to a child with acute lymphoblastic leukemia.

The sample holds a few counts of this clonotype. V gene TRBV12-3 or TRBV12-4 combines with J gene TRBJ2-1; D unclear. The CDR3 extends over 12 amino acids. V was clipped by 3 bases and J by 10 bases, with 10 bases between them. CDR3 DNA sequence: TGTGCCAGCAGTTTTGTTCCCGGGGAGCAGTTCTTC. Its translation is CASSFVPGEQFF.

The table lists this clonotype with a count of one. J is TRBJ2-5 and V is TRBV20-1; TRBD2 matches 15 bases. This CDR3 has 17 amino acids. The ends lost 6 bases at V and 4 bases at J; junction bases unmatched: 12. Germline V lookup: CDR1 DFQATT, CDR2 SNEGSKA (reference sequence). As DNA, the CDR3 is TGCAGTGCAATGACCGGACTAGCGGGAGGGCCAGGAGAGACCCAGTACTTC. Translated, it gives CSAMTGLAGGPGETQYF.

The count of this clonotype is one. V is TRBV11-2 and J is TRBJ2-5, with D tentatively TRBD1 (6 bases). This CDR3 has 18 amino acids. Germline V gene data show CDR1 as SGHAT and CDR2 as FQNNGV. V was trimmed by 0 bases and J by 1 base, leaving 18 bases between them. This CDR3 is CASSLDRWGRGSQETQYF. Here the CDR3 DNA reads TGTGCCAGCAGCTTAGATCGTTGGGGCAGGGGATCCCAAGAGACCCAGTACTTC.

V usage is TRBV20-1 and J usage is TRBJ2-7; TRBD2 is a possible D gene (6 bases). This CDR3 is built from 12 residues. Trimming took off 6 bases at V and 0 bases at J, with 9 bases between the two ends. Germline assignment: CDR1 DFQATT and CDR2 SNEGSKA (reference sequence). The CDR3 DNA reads TGCAGTGCACCGGGAGCCTCCTACGAGCAGTACTTC. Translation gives CSAPGASYEQYF.

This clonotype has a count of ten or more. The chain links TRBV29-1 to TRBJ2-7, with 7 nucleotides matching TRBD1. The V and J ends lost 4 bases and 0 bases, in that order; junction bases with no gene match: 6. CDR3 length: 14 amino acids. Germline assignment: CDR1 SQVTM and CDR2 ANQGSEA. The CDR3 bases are TGCAGCGTTGTAAGGGACAGTTACTCCTACGAGCAGTACTTC. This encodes CSVVRDSYSYEQYF.

The CDR3 DNA reads as TGTGCCAGCAGCCCTAGCGGGAGTCATTCCTACGAGCAGTACTTC. It translates to CASSPSGSHSYEQYF. The rearrangement links TRBV7-9 to TRBJ2-7, with 10 bases lining up with TRBD2. Trimming at V came to 5 bases and at J to 1 base, leaving 5 bases not matched to a gene. This CDR3 has 15 amino acids. Looked up from germline, CDR1 is SEHNR and CDR2 is FQNEAQ (reference sequence).

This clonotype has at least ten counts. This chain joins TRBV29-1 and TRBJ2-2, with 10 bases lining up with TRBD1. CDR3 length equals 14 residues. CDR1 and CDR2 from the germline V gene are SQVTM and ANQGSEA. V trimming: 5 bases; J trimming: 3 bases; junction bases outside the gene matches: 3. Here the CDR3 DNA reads TGCAGCGTTAGAGGGACAGGGGACACCGGGGAGCTGTTTTTT. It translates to CSVRGTGDTGELFF.

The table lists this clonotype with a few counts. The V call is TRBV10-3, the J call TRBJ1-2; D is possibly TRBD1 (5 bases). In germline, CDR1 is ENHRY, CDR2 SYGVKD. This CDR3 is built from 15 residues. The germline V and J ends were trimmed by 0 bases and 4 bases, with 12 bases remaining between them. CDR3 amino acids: CAISESGTASYGYTF. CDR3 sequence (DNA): TGTGCCATCAGTGAGTCGGGGACGGCCTCCTATGGCTACACCTTC.

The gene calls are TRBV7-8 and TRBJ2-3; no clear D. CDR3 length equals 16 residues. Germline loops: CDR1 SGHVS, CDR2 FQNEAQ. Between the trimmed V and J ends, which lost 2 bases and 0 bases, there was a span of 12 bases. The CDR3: CASSLSKGSSTDTQYF. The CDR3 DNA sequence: TGTGCCAGCAGCTTATCGAAAGGCTCTAGCACAGATACGCAGTATTTT.

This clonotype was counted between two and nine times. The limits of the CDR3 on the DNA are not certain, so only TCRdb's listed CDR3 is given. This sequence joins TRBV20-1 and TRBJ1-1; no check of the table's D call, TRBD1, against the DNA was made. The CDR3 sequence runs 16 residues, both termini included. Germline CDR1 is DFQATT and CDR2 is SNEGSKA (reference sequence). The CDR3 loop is CSAPPGSGQGITEAFF.

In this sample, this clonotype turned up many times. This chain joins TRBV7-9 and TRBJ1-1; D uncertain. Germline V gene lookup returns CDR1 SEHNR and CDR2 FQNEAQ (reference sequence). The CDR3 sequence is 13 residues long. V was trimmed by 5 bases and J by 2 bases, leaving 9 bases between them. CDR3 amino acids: CASSPEGNTEAFF. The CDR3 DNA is TGTGCCAGCAGCCCGGAGGGCAACACTGAAGCTTTCTTT.

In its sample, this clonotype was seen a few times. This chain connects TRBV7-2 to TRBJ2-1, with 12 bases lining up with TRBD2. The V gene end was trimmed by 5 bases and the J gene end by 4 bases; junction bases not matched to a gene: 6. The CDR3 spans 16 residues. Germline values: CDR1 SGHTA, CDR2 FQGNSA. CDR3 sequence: CASSRRGTSGYNEQFF. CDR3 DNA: TGTGCCAGCAGCCGAAGAGGGACTAGCGGGTACAATGAGCAGTTCTTC.

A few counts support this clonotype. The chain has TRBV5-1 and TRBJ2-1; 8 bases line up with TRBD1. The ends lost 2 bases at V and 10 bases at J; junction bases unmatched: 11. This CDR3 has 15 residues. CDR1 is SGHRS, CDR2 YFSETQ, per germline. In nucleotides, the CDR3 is TGCGCCAGCAGCTTTAATCGGACAGGGAATTTCGAGCAGTTCTTC. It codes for CASSFNRTGNFEQFF.

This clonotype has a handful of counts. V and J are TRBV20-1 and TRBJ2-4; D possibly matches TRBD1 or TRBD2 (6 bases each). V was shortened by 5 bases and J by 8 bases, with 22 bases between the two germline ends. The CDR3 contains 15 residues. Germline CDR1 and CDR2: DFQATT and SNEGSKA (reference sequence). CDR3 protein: CSAWGALGLPDIQYF. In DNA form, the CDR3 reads TGCAGTGCTTGGGGGGCCTTGGGGCTTCCCGACATTCAGTACTTC.